The TCR beta chain described here comes from a study of blood T cell repertoires in COVID-19. Study as a whole: Cohort 3 donors counted as recovered after two negative PCRs, clearance, or resolved symptoms.

Clones were read by immunoSEQ multiplex PCR, and TCRdb kept only the in-frame ones, dropping some. The data show over 110,000 clones, nearly 85% seen once. Note on this clone: Germline is not matched at one junction end, which may reflect a read error.

This CDR3 has 12 amino acids. Germline assignment: CDR1 SGHAT and CDR2 FQNNGV. Assignment of participants to cohorts was predicated upon participant-reported clinical history. The sequencing sample was made of PBMCs or T cells enriched from blood (not recorded which). This TCR derives from a middle-aged man in a cohort exposed to, infected with or recovered from COVID-19 (not recorded which). The genes are TRBV11-2 and TRBJ2-1; the match to TRBD2 covers 10 bases. The CDR3 sequence: CASSLDLAGVIF. CDR3 DNA sequence: TGTGCCAGCAGCTTAGATCTAGCGGGAGTGATCTTC.